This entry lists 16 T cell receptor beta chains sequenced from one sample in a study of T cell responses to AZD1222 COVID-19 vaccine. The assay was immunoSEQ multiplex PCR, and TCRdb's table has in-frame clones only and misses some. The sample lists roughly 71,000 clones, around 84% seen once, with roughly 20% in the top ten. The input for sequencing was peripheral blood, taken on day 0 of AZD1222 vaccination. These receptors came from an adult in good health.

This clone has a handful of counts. CDR3 nucleotides: TGTGCCAGCATATTAACAGGGCAAGGGGCTGAAGCTTTCTTT. This codes for CASILTGQGAEAFF. V gene TRBV6-5 combines with J gene TRBJ1-1; D is perhaps TRBD1 (6 bases). V was clipped by 7 bases and J by 6 bases, with 18 bases between them. This CDR3 comprises 14 residues. CDR1 is MNHEY and CDR2 is SVGAGI in the germline V gene.

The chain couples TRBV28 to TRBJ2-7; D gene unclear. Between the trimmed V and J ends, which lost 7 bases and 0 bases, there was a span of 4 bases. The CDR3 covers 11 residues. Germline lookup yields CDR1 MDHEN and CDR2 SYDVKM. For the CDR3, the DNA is TGTGCCAGCATAAGCTCCTACGAGCAGTACTTC. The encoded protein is CASISSYEQYF.

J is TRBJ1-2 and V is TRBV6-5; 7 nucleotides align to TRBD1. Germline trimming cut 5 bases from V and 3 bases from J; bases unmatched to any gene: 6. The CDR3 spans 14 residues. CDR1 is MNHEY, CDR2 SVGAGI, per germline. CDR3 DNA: TGTGCCAGCAGTCGCCAGACAGGGTACTATGGCTACACCTTC. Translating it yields CASSRQTGYYGYTF.

The CDR3 DNA reads TGTGCCAGCTCACCCGGGGGGCTAGTGGCGCAGTATTTT. Translated, it gives CASSPGGLVAQYF. This chain uses TRBV18 with TRBJ2-3; D is perhaps TRBD2 (7 bases). Germline V CDR1 and CDR2: KGHSH, LQKENI. The V end lost 3 bases, the J end lost 10 bases, and 14 bases lay between the germline ends. This CDR3 spans 13 amino acids.

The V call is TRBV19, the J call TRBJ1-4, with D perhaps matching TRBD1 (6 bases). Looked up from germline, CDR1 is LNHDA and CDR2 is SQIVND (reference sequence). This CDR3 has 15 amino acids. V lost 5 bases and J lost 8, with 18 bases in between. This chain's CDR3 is CASSGGQGTTEKLFF. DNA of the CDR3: TGTGCCAGTAGTGGCGGGCAGGGGACTACAGAAAAACTGTTTTTT.

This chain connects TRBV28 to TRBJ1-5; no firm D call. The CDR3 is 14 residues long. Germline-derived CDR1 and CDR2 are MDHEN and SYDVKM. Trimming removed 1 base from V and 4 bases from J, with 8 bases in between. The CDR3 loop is CASSLSRRNQPQHF. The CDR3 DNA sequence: TGTGCCAGCAGTTTATCTCGACGAAATCAGCCCCAGCATTTT.

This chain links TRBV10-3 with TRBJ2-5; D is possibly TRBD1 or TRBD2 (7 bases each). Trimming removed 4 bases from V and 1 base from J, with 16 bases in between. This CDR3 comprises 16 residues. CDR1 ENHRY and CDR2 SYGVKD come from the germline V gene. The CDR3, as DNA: TGTGCCATCAGTGGTGAGGCAGGGGGGGTCCAAGAGACCCAGTACTTC. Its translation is CAISGEAGGVQETQYF.

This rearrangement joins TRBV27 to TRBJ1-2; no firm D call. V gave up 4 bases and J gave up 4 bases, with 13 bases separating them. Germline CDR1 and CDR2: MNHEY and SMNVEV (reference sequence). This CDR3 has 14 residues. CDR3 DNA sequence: TGTGCCAGCAGTTCTCAGGAAAGGAGCTATGGCTACACCTTC. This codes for CASSSQERSYGYTF.

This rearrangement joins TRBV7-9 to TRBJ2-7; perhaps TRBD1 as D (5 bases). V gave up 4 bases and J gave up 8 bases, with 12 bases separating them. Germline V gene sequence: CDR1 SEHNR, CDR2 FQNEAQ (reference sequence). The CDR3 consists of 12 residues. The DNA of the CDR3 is TGTGCCAGCAGCTCCGGAATGGGGCAGCAGTACTTC. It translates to CASSSGMGQQYF.

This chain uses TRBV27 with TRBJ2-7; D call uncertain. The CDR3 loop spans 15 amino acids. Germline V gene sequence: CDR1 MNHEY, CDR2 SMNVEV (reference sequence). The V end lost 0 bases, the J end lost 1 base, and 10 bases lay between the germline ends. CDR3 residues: CASSLSIQPSYEQYF. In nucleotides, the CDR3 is TGTGCCAGCAGTTTATCCATTCAGCCTTCCTACGAGCAGTACTTC.

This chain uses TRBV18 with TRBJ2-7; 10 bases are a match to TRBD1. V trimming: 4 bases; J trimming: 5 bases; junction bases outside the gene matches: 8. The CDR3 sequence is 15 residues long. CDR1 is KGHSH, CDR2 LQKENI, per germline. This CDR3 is CASSRLRDRGHEQYF. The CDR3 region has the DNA TGTGCCAGCTCACGGTTGAGGGACAGGGGCCACGAGCAGTACTTC.

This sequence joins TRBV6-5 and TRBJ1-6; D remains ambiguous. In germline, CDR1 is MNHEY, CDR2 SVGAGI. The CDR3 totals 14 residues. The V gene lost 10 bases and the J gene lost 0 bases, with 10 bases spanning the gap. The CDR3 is CATVRPSYNSPLHF. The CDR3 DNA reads TGTGCCACCGTTCGACCCTCCTATAATTCACCCCTCCACTTT.

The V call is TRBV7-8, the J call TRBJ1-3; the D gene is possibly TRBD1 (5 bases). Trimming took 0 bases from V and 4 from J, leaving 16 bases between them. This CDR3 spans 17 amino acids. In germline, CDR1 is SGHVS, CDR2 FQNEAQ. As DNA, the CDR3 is TGTGCCAGCAGCTTAGCGCATGGGAAGGGGTGGGGAAACACCATATATTTT. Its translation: CASSLAHGKGWGNTIYF.

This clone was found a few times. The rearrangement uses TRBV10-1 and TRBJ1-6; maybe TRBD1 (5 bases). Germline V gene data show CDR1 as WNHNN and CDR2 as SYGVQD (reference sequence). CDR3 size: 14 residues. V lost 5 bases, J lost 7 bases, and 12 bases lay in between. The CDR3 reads CASSPGTSNSPLHF. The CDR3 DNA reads TGCGCCAGCAGTCCCGGGACCTCGAATTCACCCCTCCACTTT.

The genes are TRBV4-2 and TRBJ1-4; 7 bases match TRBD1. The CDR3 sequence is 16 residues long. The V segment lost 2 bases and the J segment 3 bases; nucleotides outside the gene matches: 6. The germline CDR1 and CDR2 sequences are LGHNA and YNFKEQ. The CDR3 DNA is TGTGCCAGCAGCCAACCTCAGGGGGGTTCTAATGAAAAACTGTTTTTT. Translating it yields CASSQPQGGSNEKLFF.

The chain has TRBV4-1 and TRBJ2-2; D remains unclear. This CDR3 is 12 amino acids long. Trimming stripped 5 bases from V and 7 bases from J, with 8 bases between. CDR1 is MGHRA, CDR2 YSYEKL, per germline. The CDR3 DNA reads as TGCGCCAGCAGCGGTCAGTACGGGGAGCTGTTTTTT. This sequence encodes CASSGQYGELFF.